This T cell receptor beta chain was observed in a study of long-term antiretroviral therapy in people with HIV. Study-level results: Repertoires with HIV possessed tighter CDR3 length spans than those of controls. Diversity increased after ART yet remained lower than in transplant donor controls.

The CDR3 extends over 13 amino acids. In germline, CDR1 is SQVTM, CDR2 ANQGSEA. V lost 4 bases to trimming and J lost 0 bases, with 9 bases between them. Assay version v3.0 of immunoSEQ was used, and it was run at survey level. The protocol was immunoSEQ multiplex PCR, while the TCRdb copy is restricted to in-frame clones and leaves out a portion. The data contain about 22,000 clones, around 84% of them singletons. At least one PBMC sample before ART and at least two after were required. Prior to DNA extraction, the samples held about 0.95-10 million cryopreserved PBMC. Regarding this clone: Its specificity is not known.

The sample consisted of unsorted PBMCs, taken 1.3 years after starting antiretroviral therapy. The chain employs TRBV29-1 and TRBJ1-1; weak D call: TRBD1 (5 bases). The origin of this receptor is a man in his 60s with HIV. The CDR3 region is CSVVQDMNTEAFF. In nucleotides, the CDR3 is TGCAGCGTTGTGCAGGACATGAACACTGAAGCTTTCTTT.